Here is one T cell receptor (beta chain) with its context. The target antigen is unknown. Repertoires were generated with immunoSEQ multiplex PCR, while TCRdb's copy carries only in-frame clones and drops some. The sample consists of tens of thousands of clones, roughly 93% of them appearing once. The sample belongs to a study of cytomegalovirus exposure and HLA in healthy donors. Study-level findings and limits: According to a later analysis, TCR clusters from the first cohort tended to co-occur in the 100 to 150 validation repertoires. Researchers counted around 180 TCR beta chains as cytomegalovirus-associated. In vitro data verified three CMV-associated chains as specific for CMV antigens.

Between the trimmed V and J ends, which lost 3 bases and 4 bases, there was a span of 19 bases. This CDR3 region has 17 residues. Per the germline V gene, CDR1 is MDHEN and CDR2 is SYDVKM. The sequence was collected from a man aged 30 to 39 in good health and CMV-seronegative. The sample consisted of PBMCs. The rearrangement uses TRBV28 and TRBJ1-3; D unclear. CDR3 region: CASSLQLSGLSGNTIYF. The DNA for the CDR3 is TGTGCCAGCAGTTTGCAGTTGTCGGGATTATCAGGAAACACCATATATTTT. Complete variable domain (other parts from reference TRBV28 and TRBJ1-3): DVKVTQSSRYLVKRTGEKVFLECVQDMDHENMFWYRQDPGLGLRLIYFSYDVKMKEKGDIPEGYSVSREKKERFSLILESASTNQTSMYLCASSLQLSGLSGNTIYFGEGSWLTVV.